Only a few counts were recorded for the clone carrying this T cell receptor (beta chain). Its antigen is not identified. The CDR3 is 13 residues long. Germline CDR1 reads SGHTA; CDR2 reads FQGNSA. V lost 4 bases, J lost 7 bases, and 11 bases lay in between. The data were obtained in a study of cytomegalovirus exposure and HLA in healthy donors. Study information: The roughly 700 first-cohort repertoires shared a platform with the approximately 120 validation repertoires, as reported in a later analysis. Notes on the study in general: It was reported that the classifier diagnosed cytomegalovirus status with high specificity and sensitivity in both the original and validation cohorts. A list of approximately 160 TCR beta chains associated with cytomegalovirus was given.

This table comes from immunoSEQ multiplex PCR, and its TCRdb copy is limited to in-frame clones, with some not included. The sample lists some 120,000 clones, 89% occurring once. Sequencing used PBMCs. The V call is TRBV7-2, the J call TRBJ1-5; no reliable D call. The clonotype comes from a woman aged 18 to 35 in good health and CMV-seronegative. CDR3 coding DNA: TGTGCCAGCAGCTCGGGGTTCAAGCAGCCCCAGCATTTT. This codes for CASSSGFKQPQHF.